These T cell receptor beta chains were read from a single sample in a study of regulatory T cells in long-lasting Graves disease. TCRdb reprocessed the multiplex PCR reads via MiXCR and lists one record per CDR3 protein. The data show a few hundred thousand distinct CDR3 sequences, approximately 23% seen once. Sequenced material: peripheral blood mononuclear cells (PBMCs), taken when the disease was refractory, from a patient treated with antithyroid drugs. These receptors all stem from a female donor with Graves disease. Both conserved end residues are part of each CDR3. Each record gives: V gene, CDR3 protein.

TRBV9,CASSAGTGGTEAFF
TRBV7-2,CASTRENEQFF
TRBV20-1,CSARNGRTYTEAFF
TRBV28,CASSVYSRGNTEAFF
TRBV28,CASSGDGDEQYF
TRBV20-1,CSARASSGGAVETQYF
TRBV18,CASSRGQDLPFF
TRBV7-9,CASGREGSEQYF
TRBV28,CASTLLPGQANTEAFF
TRBV6-5,CASSLGSGRGYEQYF
TRBV2,CASSDGAGIDYEQYF
TRBV19,CASSIQGGAPRVHGYTF
TRBV7-2,CASSLHGSYEQYF
TRBV20-1,CSAREDYLYEQYF
TRBV24-1,CATSGADRGYVGELFF
TRBV6-2/TRBV6-3,CASSYNLGQETQYF
TRBV14,CASSQEEGVNTEAFF
TRBV12-3/TRBV12-4,CASSLVAGIGLDRTGELFF
TRBV7-9,CASSHGRPGQGWGEQYF
TRBV7-3,CASSLNERGVAETQYF
TRBV7-8,CASSHTAGLVFF
TRBV6-1,CASSENEAFF
TRBV6-1,CASSDLAQGPPYEQYF
TRBV11-2,CASSSRGSSGANVLTF
TRBV7-2,CASSLDGGVGIQYF
TRBV5-1,CASSLVAGNEKLFF
TRBV12-3/TRBV12-4,CASSFPTSTGELFF
TRBV3-1,CASSQEGARGYTF
TRBV7-2,CASSLRAGQGGVSGGYTF
TRBV28,CASSQPGQGVAYEQYF
TRBV6-1,CASSRDSRNQPQHF
TRBV28,CASITNSDGYTF
TRBV28,CASSLRGQGNQPQHF
TRBV2,CASSRQGVGEKLFF
TRBV6-1,CASRDGGQDQETQYF
TRBV20-1,CSLFSRGAKETQYF
TRBV5-1,CASSPKVAETGELFF
TRBV7-2,CASSSAPGNSGANVLTF
TRBV29-1,CTAREGDYGYTF
TRBV5-6,CASSYTADSNQPQHF
TRBV4-1,CASSQAGVGVGYTF
TRBV20-1,CSARVDYNSPLHF